This T cell receptor beta chain derives from a study of blood T cell repertoires in COVID-19. About the study: There were acute and convalescent COVID-19 samples, and they came from the United States, Italy and Spain. T cells, B-cell-depleted T cells, or PBMCs supplied cDNA or gDNA.

The CDR3 covers 16 residues. Trimming cost V 2 bases and J 8 bases, with 18 bases left between them. Germline assignment: CDR1 SGHAT and CDR2 FQNNGV. Authors' processing steps: Amplification of reference gene primers provided the estimated nucleated cell counts. Some clones are missing from TCRdb's copy, which holds only in-frame ones; the method was immunoSEQ multiplex PCR. For V, J and clone size, that table is used; D and trimming come from the DNA. This sample has 180,000 or so clones, with more than 80% found just once. The material sequenced was peripheral blood. The TCR sequence derives from a woman in her fifties or sixties with acute or convalescent COVID-19. The gene calls are TRBV11-2 and TRBJ2-2; tentatively, D is TRBD1 (5 bases). The chain's CDR3 is CASSLRQLPPKGELFF. The DNA for the CDR3 is TGTGCCAGCAGCTTAAGACAGCTTCCCCCGAAAGGGGAGCTGTTTTTT.